This T cell receptor (beta chain) was identified during a study of T cells in narcolepsy. This CDR3 is built from 15 residues. The germline V gene encodes CDR1 LNHDA and CDR2 SQIVND (reference sequence). V gave up 1 base and J gave up 5 bases, with 14 bases separating them. Sequencing used immunoSEQ multiplex PCR; TCRdb keeps in-frame clones, though not all of them. Counted here are roughly 30,000 clones, 78% occurring once; the ten biggest clones make up 1.2%. This TCR came from a human donor with narcolepsy. V gene TRBV19 combines with J gene TRBJ2-5; a weak D match, TRBD1 (5 bases). What was sequenced was CD45RA- memory CD4+ T cells from PBMCs. Here the CDR3 DNA reads TGTGCCAGTAGTATAGGTCAGGGTCCAGGGGAGACCCAGTACTTC. Encoded protein: CASSIGQGPGETQYF.